This entry lists 22 T cell receptor beta chains sequenced from one sample in a study of blood T cells in healthy people across ages (dated by TCRdb to 2014 to 2015). Receptor amplification or capture employed 5' RACE. Instrument used: Illumina HiSeq 2500. A second PCR of about 7 to 12 cycles was run with a J-beta primer mix and a sample-barcoded 5' primer. TCRdb passed the public sequencing reads through fastp at Q25 and MiXCR, retaining productive beta sequences. One record per CDR3 amino acid sequence lists the most common genes and DNA. Present in this sample are about 780,000 distinct CDR3 sequences, about 45% of which were seen just once. Around 18% of the sample rests with the top ten. Material: blood. These receptors all stem from a man older than 75 in good health.

The chain recombines TRBV5-1 with TRBJ2-7; TRBD1 matches 8 bases. Trimming took 4 bases from V and 6 from J; bases not matched to a gene: 9. The CDR3 loop spans 14 amino acids. Germline-derived CDR1 and CDR2 are SGHRS and YFSETQ. In nucleotides, the CDR3 is TGCGCCAGCAGCACTCTACAGGGGGAAGGCGAGCAGTACTTC. Protein: CASSTLQGEGEQYF. The variable domain in full, completed from reference TRBV5-1 and TRBJ2-7, reads KAGVTQTPRYLIKTRGQQVTLSCSPISGHRSVSWYQQTPGQGLQFLFEYFSETQRNKGNFPGRFSGRQFSNSRSEMNVSTLELGDSALYLCASSTLQGEGEQYFGPGTRLTVT.

This clonotype was detected ten times or more. A much larger clone lies a single base off, so this may be a read error. In nucleotides, the CDR3 is TGTGCCAGCAGCGTGGGACAGGGGAACTACGAGCAGTACTTC. Encoded protein: CASSVGQGNYEQYF. This sequence joins TRBV7-2 and TRBJ2-7; 10 nucleotides line up with TRBD1. This CDR3 has 14 amino acids. J lost 3 bases, V lost 5 bases, and 4 bases had no gene match. Germline CDR1 reads SGHTA; CDR2 reads FQGNSA.

With regard to this clonotype: One end of the junction fails to match germline, which may point to a read error. This sequence joins TRBV2 and TRBJ2-5; D is unclear. CDR1 is SNHLY, CDR2 FYNNEI, per germline. This CDR3 spans 13 amino acids. The CDR3, as DNA: TGTACCAGCAGTGAAAACATGCAAGAGACCCAGTACTTC. Translation gives CTSSENMQETQYF.

The chain links TRBV6-5 to TRBJ2-4, with D unclear. Near its end, the DNA agrees better with TRBJ2-7, so the J call may be wrong. The CDR3 length is 14 residues. Per the germline V gene, CDR1 is MNHEY and CDR2 is SVGAGI. In DNA, the CDR3 is TGTGCCAGCAGCCCCGAGAGGCGCTCCTACGAGCAGTACTTC. Its translation is CASSPERRSYEQYF.

This clonotype is medium-sized within its sample. V is TRBV4-2 and J is TRBJ1-2; 11 nucleotides line up with TRBD1. CDR3 length: 15 amino acids. Germline-derived CDR1 and CDR2 are LGHNA and YNFKEQ. J gave up 2 bases and V 2 bases, and 1 base lay outside the gene matches. Written as DNA, the CDR3 is TGTGCCAGCAGCCAACGGACAGGGGGCAACTATGGCTACACCTTC. It translates to CASSQRTGGNYGYTF.

Note on this clonotype: A much larger clone sits a single nucleotide away, making a read error possible. The chain links TRBV7-9 to TRBJ2-5; no clear D gene. The closer fit of TRBJ2-7 to the DNA end suggests the J call may be wrong. The CDR3 runs 14 residues. Germline V gene data show CDR1 as SEHNR and CDR2 as FQNEAQ (reference sequence). CDR3 DNA sequence: TGTGTCAGCAGCCTAAGCCCCCTGAGATACGAGCAGTACTTC. Protein sequence: CVSSLSPLRYEQYF.

This clonotype has more than one count but fewer than ten. The V call is TRBV6-2 or TRBV6-3, the J call TRBJ2-1; 10 bases align to TRBD2. CDR1 is MNHEY and CDR2 is SVGEGT in the germline V gene. CDR3 length: 18 amino acids. V dropped 8 bases and J dropped 6; count of bases not matched to a gene: 19. The CDR3 protein is CASRRQGLAGELGNEQFF. The CDR3 coding sequence is TGTGCCAGCCGAAGACAGGGTCTAGCGGGAGAATTGGGCAATGAGCAGTTCTTC.

V and J are TRBV5-1 and TRBJ2-2; 14 nucleotides line up with TRBD2. The V segment lost 4 bases and the J segment 9 bases; nucleotides outside the gene matches: 5. The CDR3 sequence is 15 residues long. Germline lookup yields CDR1 SGHRS and CDR2 YFSETQ. CDR3 nucleotide sequence: TGCGCCAGCAGCAAGGGACTAGCGGGAGACCGGGAGCTGTTTTTT. Protein: CASSKGLAGDRELFF.

This clonotype was found many times. A read error may produce the germline difference seen at one junction end. This chain joins TRBV7-2 and TRBJ1-2; D not certain. CDR3 length: 13 amino acids. Germline CDR1 reads SGHTA; CDR2 reads FQGNSA. Written as DNA, the CDR3 is TGTGCCAGCAGCCTAGCCCCAGTCTATGGCTACACCTTC. Translation gives CASSLAPVYGYTF.

The chain has TRBV3-1 and TRBJ2-3; 9 bases are shared with TRBD1. Trimming took 5 bases from V and 4 from J; bases not matched to a gene: 7. Germline V gene lookup returns CDR1 LGHDT and CDR2 YNNKEL (reference sequence). CDR3 size: 15 residues. CDR3 DNA: TGTGCCAGCAGCAACCAAGGACAGGGGTCAGATACGCAGTATTTT. Protein: CASSNQGQGSDTQYF.

This clonotype is a singleton in its sample. The chain has TRBV12-3 or TRBV12-4 and TRBJ2-3; maybe TRBD2 (5 bases). The CDR3 has 15 residues. The V end was cut by 5 bases, the J end by 2 bases, with 14 bases between. CDR3 in amino acids: CASSPASFSTDTQYF. CDR3 in DNA: TGTGCCAGCAGTCCAGCTAGCTTCTCCACAGATACGCAGTATTTT.

V and J are TRBV10-3 and TRBJ2-1, with TRBD2 matching 13 bases. The CDR3 has 14 amino acids. After removal of 6 bases from V and 8 bases from J, the junction contained 4 bases not matched to a gene. Looked up from germline, CDR1 is ENHRY and CDR2 is SYGVKD. CDR3 coding DNA: TGTGCCATCAGGGGGACTAGCGGGATCGATGAGCAGTTCTTC. Translated, it gives CAIRGTSGIDEQFF.

V and J are TRBV28 and TRBJ1-5, with D tentatively TRBD1 (6 bases). The V and J ends lost 7 bases and 7 bases respectively, with 11 bases between them. The V gene's germline CDR1 is MDHEN and CDR2 SYDVKM. The CDR3 sequence is 12 residues long. The CDR3 coding sequence is TGTGCCAGCACCTTGGGGGCGCAGCCCCAGCATTTT. Its protein product is CASTLGAQPQHF. Based on the CDR3 plus reference TRBV28 and TRBJ1-5, the full variable domain is DVKVTQSSRYLVKRTGEKVFLECVQDMDHENMFWYRQDPGLGLRLIYFSYDVKMKEKGDIPEGYSVSREKKERFSLILESASTNQTSMYLCASTLGAQPQHFGDGTRLSIL.

This clonotype was seen many times. This chain connects TRBV12-3 or TRBV12-4 to TRBJ2-1, with 8 bases fitting TRBD2. J lost 0 bases, V lost 5 bases, and 3 bases had no gene match. The CDR3 covers 15 residues. CDR3 in amino acids: CASSATSGSYNEQFF. In DNA, the CDR3 is TGTGCCAGCAGTGCCACTAGCGGCTCCTACAATGAGCAGTTCTTC.

This clonotype occurred many times. The genes are TRBV7-2 and TRBJ2-7; 14 bases map to TRBD2. The CDR3 runs to 19 residues. J was trimmed by 3 bases and V by 4 bases; bases with no gene match: 14. CDR1 SGHTA and CDR2 FQGNSA come from the germline V gene. The CDR3 DNA reads as TGTGCCAGCAGCTCTCAGGGTCGTCTGGGACTAGCGGGAGTCTACGAGCAGTACTTC. Protein sequence: CASSSQGRLGLAGVYEQYF.

This clonotype was detected many times. The V and J genes are TRBV15 and TRBJ1-4; unclear D gene. The CDR3 is 14 amino acids. The germline V gene encodes CDR1 LNHNV and CDR2 YYDKDF (reference sequence). Trimming cost V 1 base and J 8 bases, with 11 bases left between them. This CDR3 is CATSRAVTGEKLFF. The CDR3, as DNA: TGTGCCACCAGCAGAGCTGTCACGGGGGAAAAACTGTTTTTT.

The chain uses TRBV7-2 and TRBJ2-1, with D perhaps TRBD2 (5 bases). Germline-derived CDR1 and CDR2 are SGHTA and FQGNSA. This CDR3 is built from 16 residues. The V end was cut by 5 bases, the J end by 8 bases, with 22 bases between. This chain's CDR3 is CASSAPGRISEDEQFF. The CDR3 region has the DNA TGTGCCAGCAGCGCCCCGGGAAGGATCAGTGAAGATGAGCAGTTCTTC.

This clonotype was counted at least ten times. The gene calls are TRBV27 and TRBJ2-7; 11 positions agree with TRBD2. CDR3 length: 15 amino acids. V lost 5 bases to trimming and J lost 2 bases; unmatched junction nucleotides: 5. Germline V lookup: CDR1 MNHEY, CDR2 SMNVEV (reference sequence). CDR3 DNA sequence: TGTGCCAGCAGTACGGGACTAGCGGTTACCTACGAGCAGTACTTC. This gives the protein CASSTGLAVTYEQYF.

This sequence joins TRBV12-3 or TRBV12-4 and TRBJ2-3; unclear D gene. The CDR3 is 13 amino acids. V gave up 5 bases and J gave up 5 bases, with 11 bases separating them. In nucleotides, the CDR3 is TGTGCCAGCAGTCCGAGATCCCGAGATACGCAGTATTTT. It is translated as CASSPRSRDTQYF.

The rearrangement uses TRBV3-1 and TRBJ2-6; possible D gene TRBD2, 5 bases. Germline-derived CDR1 and CDR2 are LGHDT and YNNKEL (reference sequence). CDR3 length: 15 amino acids. The germline V and J ends were trimmed by 1 base and 2 bases, with 6 bases remaining between them. In nucleotides, the CDR3 is TGTGCCAGCAGCCAAGCTAGCACTGGGGCCAACGTCCTGACTTTC. It is translated as CASSQASTGANVLTF.

On this clonotype: Since a much larger clone is just one base distant, this may be a read error. This chain connects TRBV28 to TRBJ2-5, with D perhaps being TRBD1 or TRBD2 (5 bases each). Germline assignment: CDR1 MDHEN and CDR2 SYDVKM. The CDR3 is 14 amino acids. V was cut by 7 bases and J by 2 bases, with 14 bases left in between. CDR3 in DNA: TGTGCCAGCACCGAGGGACGGTCACAAGAGACCCAGTACTTC. Translating it yields CASTEGRSQETQYF.

This chain connects TRBV5-1 to TRBJ2-7, with D possibly called TRBD1 or TRBD2 (5 bases each). The germline V gene encodes CDR1 SGHRS and CDR2 YFSETQ. The CDR3 length is 13 residues. V dropped 4 bases and J dropped 7 bases, with 15 bases sitting between them. The CDR3 loop is CASSTGPPNEQYF. CDR3 DNA: TGCGCCAGCAGCACGGGACCACCCAATGAGCAGTACTTC.